This T cell receptor (beta chain) was documented in a study of response to subunit inactivated influenza vaccine. MiXCR, run by TCRdb on the RT-PCR reads, gives a single entry per CDR3 protein. Found here are about 780,000 distinct CDR3 sequences, approximately 18% of them singletons; the top ten hold roughly 11%. The CDR3 contains 11 residues. V lost 2 bases and J 11 bases, leaving 4 bases between the germline ends. V gene TRBV12-3 or TRBV12-4 combines with J gene TRBJ2-6, with D unresolved. Sequencing was performed on PBMCs from blood, taken less than 6 days after vaccination. The TCR comes from a man aged 50 to 59 who received an inactivated influenza vaccine. The CDR3 DNA is TGTGCCAGCAGTTTATTATACGTCCTGACTTTC. This codes for CASSLLYVLTF.